Reported below is one TCR beta chain. Its target is unknown. These data come from a study of vaccination effects on CD4 cells after COVID-19. The table came from immunoSEQ multiplex PCR; TCRdb's copy has only in-frame clones and leaves some out. Counted here are about 76,000 clones, roughly three quarters occurring once; the ten biggest clones make up approximately 2%. Following 10 days of culture, CD4+ T cells were isolated. The CDR3 contains 15 residues. Germline V gene data show CDR1 as LNHDA and CDR2 as SQIVND (reference sequence). V trimming: 4 bases; J trimming: 3 bases; junction bases outside the gene matches: 8.

The starting material was CD4+ T cells from PBMCs cultured without peptide, obtained before COVID-19 vaccination. The origin of this receptor is a human donor who received a COVID-19 vaccine. The rearrangement links TRBV19 to TRBJ1-2; 7 positions match TRBD1. In nucleotides, the CDR3 is TGTGCCAGTAGTACTTGGACAGGTTCGGACTATGGCTACACCTTC. Its protein product is CASSTWTGSDYGYTF.